This T cell receptor beta chain was observed in a study of cytomegalovirus exposure and HLA in healthy donors. Germline CDR1 and CDR2: MDHEN and SYDVKM. After removal of 7 bases from V and 6 bases from J, the junction contained 9 bases not matched to a gene. The CDR3 consists of 14 residues. Only in-frame clones appear in the TCRdb table, and some are missing; sequencing was by immunoSEQ multiplex PCR. The sample includes 90,000 or so clones, roughly 97% of them seen just once. The gene calls are TRBV28 and TRBJ2-7, with 10 positions matching TRBD1. Source material: PBMCs. This TCR was recovered from a man between 18 and 35 years old in good health and CMV-seronegative. The CDR3 nucleotides read TGTGCCAGCACCAGGACAGGGGGGGGACCCGAGCAGTACGTC. It translates to CASTRTGGGPEQYV.